This T cell receptor (beta chain) comes out of a study of post-analysis software for immune sequencing data. Findings and caveats of the study: With F measure, samples from one preparation batch clustered together strongly. Roughly 5 TRBV segments (TRBV5-6, TRBV5-1 and TRBV20-1 among them) occurred more frequently in patients than in controls.

Trimming removed 6 bases from V and 3 bases from J, with 21 bases in between. CDR1 is DFQATT, CDR2 SNEGSKA, per germline (reference sequence). This CDR3 comprises 16 residues. This clonotype was found many times. Antigen: not known. Carried by the TCR beta cDNA libraries were unique molecular identifiers. Using its own MiXCR run on the PCR reads, TCRdb lists one record per CDR3 protein. This table holds hundreds of thousands of distinct CDR3 sequences, 25% to 30% found once. The specimen sequenced was blood. This TCR was sampled from a girl aged 5-17 years with multiple sclerosis. The chain couples TRBV20-1 to TRBJ2-1; possible D gene TRBD2, 7 bases. Here the CDR3 reads CSAQSREGGVYNEQFF. The CDR3 bases are TGCAGTGCCCAATCGAGGGAGGGGGGAGTCTACAATGAGCAGTTCTTC.